This TCR beta chain was recorded in a study of T cell repertoires in cytomegalovirus infection. The V end was cut by 1 base, the J end by 7 bases, with 11 bases between. This CDR3 region has 13 residues. Germline loops: CDR1 SGHDT, CDR2 YYEEEE. TCRdb independently ran MiXCR on the reads; one entry per CDR3 protein. The sample holds approximately 500,000 distinct CDR3 sequences, approximately 10% seen once. The genes are TRBV5-6 and TRBJ1-1; D possibly corresponds to TRBD1 (5 bases). The sequenced sample was PBMCs. This clonotype was obtained from a human donor in good health (CMV status not recorded). Some clones in this sample may be carry-over from other donors' samples. This CDR3 reads CASSLIQASEAFF. CDR3 DNA: TGTGCCAGCAGCTTGATACAGGCCAGTGAAGCTTTCTTT.